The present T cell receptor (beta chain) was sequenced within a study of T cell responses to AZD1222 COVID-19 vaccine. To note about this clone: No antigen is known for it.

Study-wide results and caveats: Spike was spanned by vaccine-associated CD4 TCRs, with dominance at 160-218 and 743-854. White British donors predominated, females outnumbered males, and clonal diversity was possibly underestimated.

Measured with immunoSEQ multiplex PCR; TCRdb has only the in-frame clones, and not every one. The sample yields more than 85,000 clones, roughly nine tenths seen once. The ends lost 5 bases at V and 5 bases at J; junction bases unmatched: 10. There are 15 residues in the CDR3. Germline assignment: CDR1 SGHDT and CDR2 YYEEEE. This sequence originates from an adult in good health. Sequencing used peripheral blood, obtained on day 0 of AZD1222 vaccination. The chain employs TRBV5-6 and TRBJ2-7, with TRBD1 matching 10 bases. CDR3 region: CASRIRDRGGHEQYF. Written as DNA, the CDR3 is TGTGCCAGCAGAATTCGGGACAGGGGAGGCCACGAGCAGTACTTC.